The rows below give T cell receptor beta chains drawn from one sample of a study of blood T cells in healthy people across ages. Via MiXCR, TCRdb re-called the 5' RACE reads, giving one row per CDR3 protein. The sample lists approximately 800,000 distinct CDR3 sequences, 58% occurring once. The sequencing input was blood. The receptors derive from a man between 25 and 39 years old in good health. Each CDR3 is given with its conserved first and last residue.

>13|TRBV29-1
CSVLGATNEKLFF
>13|TRBV5-1
CASSFWGDGEQYF
>14|TRBV3-1
CASSHDLGEYEQYF
>13|TRBV12-3/TRBV12-4
CASSPTTSGGQFF
>13|TRBV7-9
CASSTSGQGEAFF
>13|TRBV10-3
CAITGGTGETQYF
>16|TRBV28
CASKTLPAGGWETQYF
>15|TRBV12-3/TRBV12-4
CASSLRGDRGLGYTF
>15|TRBV7-8
CASSLGSGSTDTQYF
>17|TRBV4-2
CASSQEGPLAEDNEQFF
>14|TRBV14
CATAPSGSSYEQYF
>12|TRBV10-3
CAISGDSYEQYF